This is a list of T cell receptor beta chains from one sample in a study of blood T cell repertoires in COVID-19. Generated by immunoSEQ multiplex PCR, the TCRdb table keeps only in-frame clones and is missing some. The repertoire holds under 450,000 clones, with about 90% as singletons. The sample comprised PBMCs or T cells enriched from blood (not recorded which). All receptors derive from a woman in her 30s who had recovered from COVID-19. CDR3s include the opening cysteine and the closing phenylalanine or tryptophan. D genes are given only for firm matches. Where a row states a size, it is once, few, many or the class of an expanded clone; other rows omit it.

CDR3 DNA: TGTGCCAGCAGCACCGGGACTAGCGGGAGATCGGAGACCCAGTACTTC
CDR3 protein: CASSTGTSGRSETQYF
clone size: NA
J gene: TRBJ2-5
D gene: TRBD2
CDR3 length: 16
V gene: TRBV5-4

CDR3 DNA: TGTGCCAGCAGCCAATTGGACAGGGGCTATGGCTACACCTTC
CDR3 protein: CASSQLDRGYGYTF
clone size: NA
J gene: TRBJ1-2
D gene: TRBD1
CDR3 length: 14
V gene: TRBV3-1/TRBV3-2

CDR3 DNA: TGCGCCAGCAGCCAGGGACTAGCGGCCTTCGATGAGCAGTTCTTC
CDR3 protein: CASSQGLAAFDEQFF
clone size: once
J gene: TRBJ2-1
D gene: TRBD2
CDR3 length: 15
V gene: TRBV5-1

CDR3 DNA: TGTGCCAGCAGCCTAGGGGAGACCGAGACCCAGTACTTC
CDR3 protein: CASSLGETETQYF
clone size: NA
J gene: TRBJ2-5
D gene: NA
CDR3 length: 13
V gene: TRBV7-8

CDR3 DNA: TGTGCCAGCAGCTTAGCAAGGACAGGGAAGGAGACTGAAGCTTTCTTT
CDR3 protein: CASSLARTGKETEAFF
clone size: few
J gene: TRBJ1-1
D gene: TRBD1
CDR3 length: 16
V gene: TRBV11-1

CDR3 DNA: TGTGCCAGCAGCTTGACAGGGGACACCGGGGAGCTGTTTTTT
CDR3 protein: CASSLTGDTGELFF
clone size: NA
J gene: TRBJ2-2
D gene: TRBD1
CDR3 length: 14
V gene: TRBV7-9

CDR3 DNA: TGTGCCAGCAAGACAGCCGGGACAGGGAACATATATTTT
CDR3 protein: CASKTAGTGNIYF
clone size: NA
J gene: TRBJ1-3
D gene: TRBD1
CDR3 length: 13
V gene: TRBV12-3/TRBV12-4

CDR3 DNA: TGTGCCAGCAGCCGCGCGGGGGGGTTTAATGAGCAGTTCTTC
CDR3 protein: CASSRAGGFNEQFF
clone size: NA
J gene: TRBJ2-1
D gene: TRBD2
CDR3 length: 14
V gene: TRBV6-1

CDR3 DNA: TGTGCCTGGGACACGGGTAGAACACCCCTCCACTTT
CDR3 protein: CAWDTGRTPLHF
clone size: NA
J gene: TRBJ1-6
D gene: NA
CDR3 length: 12
V gene: TRBV30

CDR3 DNA: TGTGCCATCAGTGGTTCGTCAGGGAGGAGTAGCACAGATACGCAGTATTTT
CDR3 protein: CAISGSSGRSSTDTQYF
clone size: NA
J gene: TRBJ2-3
D gene: NA
CDR3 length: 17
V gene: TRBV10-3

CDR3 DNA: TGTGCCAGCAGCTACGGGAGCACCGGGGAGCTGTTTTTT
CDR3 protein: CASSYGSTGELFF
clone size: NA
J gene: TRBJ2-2
D gene: NA
CDR3 length: 13
V gene: TRBV7-3

CDR3 DNA: TGTGCCTCCTCCCTGGGGGGGATGGAGTTGCCCCAGCATTTT
CDR3 protein: CASSLGGMELPQHF
clone size: NA
J gene: TRBJ1-5
D gene: NA
CDR3 length: 14
V gene: TRBV30

CDR3 DNA: TGTGCCAGCAGCTTGGCCGGGACAGGGGTTGGAAACACCATATATTTT
CDR3 protein: CASSLAGTGVGNTIYF
clone size: NA
J gene: TRBJ1-3
D gene: TRBD1
CDR3 length: 16
V gene: TRBV7-9

CDR3 DNA: TGTGCCACCAGTGTTAGCAGGGGGAACACCGGGGAGCTGTTTTTT
CDR3 protein: CATSVSRGNTGELFF
clone size: NA
J gene: TRBJ2-2
D gene: NA
CDR3 length: 15
V gene: TRBV24-1

CDR3 DNA: TGTGCCAGCAGCCCCGCGTACACCGGGGAGCTGTTTTTT
CDR3 protein: CASSPAYTGELFF
clone size: NA
J gene: TRBJ2-2
D gene: NA
CDR3 length: 13
V gene: TRBV7-9

CDR3 DNA: TGTGCCAGCAGCTTGGGCGGGGGCGCGGGAGAGACCCAGTACTTC
CDR3 protein: CASSLGGGAGETQYF
clone size: NA
J gene: TRBJ2-5
D gene: NA
CDR3 length: 15
V gene: TRBV7-3

CDR3 DNA: TGTGCCAGTAGTGACAACCCCACTAACTATGGCTACACCTTC
CDR3 protein: CASSDNPTNYGYTF
clone size: NA
J gene: TRBJ1-2
D gene: NA
CDR3 length: 14
V gene: TRBV19